This T cell receptor beta chain comes out of a study of radiotherapy plus CTLA-4 blockade in lung cancer. Study-level points and caveats: Following radiotherapy plus ipilimumab, tumor-derived TCR clones expanded in the blood.

Regarding this clone: The antigen is not known.

CDR1 is SGHTA and CDR2 is FQGNSA in the germline V gene. V lost 5 bases and J lost 7, with 17 bases in between. The CDR3 loop spans 14 amino acids. Sequenced by immunoSEQ multiplex PCR; TCRdb stores in-frame clones only, minus some. This table has approximately 110,000 clones, roughly 77% appearing once. The chain uses TRBV7-2 and TRBJ2-5; perhaps TRBD1 as D (5 bases). This clonotype originated in a human donor with non-small cell lung cancer that progressed on radiotherapy plus ipilimumab. Some clones in this sample may be carry-over from other donors' samples. The starting material was peripheral blood, obtained from a patient treated with radiotherapy plus ipilimumab. Here the CDR3 DNA reads TGTGCCAGCAGCGGAGTCGGCAGGGTCGGGACCCAGTACTTC. Its protein product is CASSGVGRVGTQYF.